This TCR beta chain was documented in a study of T-cell reconstitution after alpha-beta-depleted transplantation in children. The CDR3 runs to 16 residues. Trimming pared 3 bases from V and 5 bases from J, leaving 22 bases between. Germline V gene lookup returns CDR1 DFQATT and CDR2 SNEGSKA (reference sequence). This clonotype showed up many times. Preparing the TCRbeta library involved the use of unique molecular identifiers. TCRdb fed the PCR reads into MiXCR, producing one record per CDR3 protein. The sample consists of about 640,000 distinct CDR3 sequences, roughly 15% of them appearing once. Source: PBMCs from the stem cell graft donor, taken from the stem cell graft. The TCR comes from a human donor who donated a stem cell graft to a child with acute myeloid leukemia. This chain joins TRBV20-1 and TRBJ2-5; tentatively, D is TRBD2 (7 bases). CDR3 nucleotide sequence: TGCAGTGCTAGGGCAGGCTGGGGGGGGCTGAAGGAGACCCAGTACTTC. Encoded protein: CSARAGWGGLKETQYF.